These T cell receptor beta chains were read from a single sample in a study of control samples from healthy donors and cancer patients. Clones were read by immunoSEQ multiplex PCR, and TCRdb kept only the in-frame ones, dropping some. The table records about 95,000 clones, approximately 89% of them present only once. Material: blood. Receptors originate from a woman in her 30s in good health. Each CDR3 is given with its conserved first and last residue. The D gene is left open where the match is weak. A clone size is listed for some rows: how often the clone was seen (once, few, many), or a class if it is expanded.

>TRBD1|TRBV3-1/TRBV3-2|.|TRBJ1-2
CASTPGQRNYGYTF
TGTGCCAGCACCCCGGGACAGCGCAACTATGGCTACACCTTC
>.|TRBV21-1|.|TRBJ2-2
CASSNLRSGVYTGELFF
TGTGCCAGCAGCAATCTACGTAGCGGGGTGTATACCGGGGAGCTGTTTTTT
>.|TRBV4-1|.|TRBJ1-3
CASSQSLSGNTIYF
TGCGCCAGCAGCCAATCGCTCTCTGGAAACACCATATATTTT
>TRBD2|TRBV16|once|TRBJ2-3
CASRYSSGGTDTQYF
TGTGCCAGCAGATATTCTAGCGGGGGCACAGATACGCAGTATTTT
>TRBD1|TRBV5-1|.|TRBJ2-7
CASSFIRDRTYEQYF
TGCGCCAGCAGCTTCATCCGGGACAGAACTTACGAGCAGTACTTC
>.|TRBV3-1/TRBV3-2|.|TRBJ2-2
CASSQAGLGTGELFF
TGTGCCAGCAGCCAAGCCGGGCTCGGGACCGGGGAGCTGTTTTTT
>.|TRBV7-8|.|TRBJ1-5
CASRASARQADQPQHF
TGTGCCAGCAGGGCGTCTGCAAGGCAGGCGGATCAGCCCCAGCATTTT
>.|TRBV6-5|few|TRBJ2-1
CASSYSQNNEQFF
TGTGCCAGCAGTTATTCACAAAACAATGAGCAGTTCTTC
>.|TRBV15|.|TRBJ2-7
CATSRDQTGARYEQYF
TGTGCCACCAGCAGAGATCAGACAGGAGCTAGATACGAGCAGTACTTC
>.|TRBV3-1/TRBV3-2|.|TRBJ1-4
CASSQATVNEKLFF
TGTGCCAGCAGCCAAGCGACAGTAAATGAAAAACTGTTTTTT
>.|TRBV9|.|TRBJ2-7
CASSVSQGPSYEQYF
TGTGCCAGCAGCGTAAGTCAGGGTCCCTCCTACGAGCAGTACTTC
>.|TRBV19|.|TRBJ1-4
CASTPEWDPRENEKLFF
TGTGCCAGTACCCCGGAATGGGACCCCAGGGAGAATGAAAAACTGTTTTTT
>.|TRBV28|.|TRBJ2-2
CASSLARGTGELFF
TGTGCCAGCAGTTTGGCCAGGGGCACCGGGGAGCTGTTTTTT
>.|TRBV2|.|TRBJ2-5
CASSEWEETQYF
TGTGCCAGCAGTGAGTGGGAAGAGACCCAGTACTTC
>.|TRBV6-2/TRBV6-3|.|TRBJ1-1
CASSQTGTEAFF
TGTGCCAGCAGCCAAACAGGGACTGAAGCTTTCTTT
>.|TRBV7-2|.|TRBJ2-7
CASSPREGPAYEQYF
TGTGCCAGCAGCCCCAGAGAGGGTCCGGCCTACGAGCAGTACTTC
>TRBD1|TRBV15|.|TRBJ2-7
CATSTGGEYEQYF
TGTGCCACCAGCACAGGGGGAGAATACGAGCAGTACTTC
>.|TRBV9|.|TRBJ2-1
CASSVAPSDIGEQFF
TGTGCCAGCAGCGTAGCCCCATCGGACATCGGTGAGCAGTTCTTC
>TRBD1|TRBV19|.|TRBJ2-7
CASSIGGTGTYEQYF
TGTGCCAGTAGTATAGGCGGGACAGGGACCTACGAGCAGTACTTC